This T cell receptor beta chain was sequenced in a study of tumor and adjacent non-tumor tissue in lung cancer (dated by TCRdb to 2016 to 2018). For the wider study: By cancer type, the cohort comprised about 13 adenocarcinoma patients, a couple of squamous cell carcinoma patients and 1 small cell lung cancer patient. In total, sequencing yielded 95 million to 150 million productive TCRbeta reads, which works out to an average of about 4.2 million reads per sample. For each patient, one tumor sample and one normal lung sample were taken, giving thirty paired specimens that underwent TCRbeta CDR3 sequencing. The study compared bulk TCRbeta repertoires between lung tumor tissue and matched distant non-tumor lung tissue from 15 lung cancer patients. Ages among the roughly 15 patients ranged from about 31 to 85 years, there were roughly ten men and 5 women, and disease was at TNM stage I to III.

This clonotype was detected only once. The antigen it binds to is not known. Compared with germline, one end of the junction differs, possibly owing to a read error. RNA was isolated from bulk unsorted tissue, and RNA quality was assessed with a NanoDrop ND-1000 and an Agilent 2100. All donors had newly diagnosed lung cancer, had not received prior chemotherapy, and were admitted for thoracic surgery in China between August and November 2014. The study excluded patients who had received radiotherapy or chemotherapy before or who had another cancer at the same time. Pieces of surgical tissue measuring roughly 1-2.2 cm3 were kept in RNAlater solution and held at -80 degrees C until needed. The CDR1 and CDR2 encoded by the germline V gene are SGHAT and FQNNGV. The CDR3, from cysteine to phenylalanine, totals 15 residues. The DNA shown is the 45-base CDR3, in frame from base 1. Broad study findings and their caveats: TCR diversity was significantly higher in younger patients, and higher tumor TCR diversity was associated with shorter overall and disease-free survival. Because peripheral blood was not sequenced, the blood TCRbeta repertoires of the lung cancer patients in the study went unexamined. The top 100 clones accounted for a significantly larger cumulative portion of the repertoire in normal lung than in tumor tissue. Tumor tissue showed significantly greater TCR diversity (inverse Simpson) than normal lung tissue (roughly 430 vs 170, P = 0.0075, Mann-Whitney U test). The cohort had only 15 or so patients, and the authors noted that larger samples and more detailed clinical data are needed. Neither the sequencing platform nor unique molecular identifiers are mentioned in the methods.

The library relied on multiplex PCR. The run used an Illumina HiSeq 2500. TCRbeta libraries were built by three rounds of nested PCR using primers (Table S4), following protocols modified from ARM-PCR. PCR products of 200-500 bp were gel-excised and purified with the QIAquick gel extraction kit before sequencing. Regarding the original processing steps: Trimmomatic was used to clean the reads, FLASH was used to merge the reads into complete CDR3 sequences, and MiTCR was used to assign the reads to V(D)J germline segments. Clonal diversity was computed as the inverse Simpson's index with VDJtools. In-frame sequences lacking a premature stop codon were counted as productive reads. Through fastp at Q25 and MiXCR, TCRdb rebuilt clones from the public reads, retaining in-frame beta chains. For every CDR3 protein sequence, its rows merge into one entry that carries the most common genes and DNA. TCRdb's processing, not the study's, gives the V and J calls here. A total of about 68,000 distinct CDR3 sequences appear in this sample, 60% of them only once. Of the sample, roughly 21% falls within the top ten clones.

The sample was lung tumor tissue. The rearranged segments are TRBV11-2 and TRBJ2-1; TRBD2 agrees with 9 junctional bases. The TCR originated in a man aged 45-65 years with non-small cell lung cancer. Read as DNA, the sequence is TGTACCAGCAGCTTAGACGGACTAGCGAGCAATGAGCAGCTCTTC. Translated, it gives CTSSLDGLASNEQLF.